These 5 T cell receptor beta chains originate from one sample sequenced in a study of glioma-infiltrating T cells after dendritic cell vaccination. Indicated time point: after dendritic cell vaccination, including at tumor progression/relapse. Produced via immunoSEQ multiplex PCR; TCRdb's table is partial and in-frame only. The sample shows 100,000 or so clones, around 80% of them seen only once. The sequencing here drew on blood, taken after dendritic cell vaccination. Every receptor here comes from a human donor with glioblastoma.

The chain employs TRBV28 and TRBJ2-1; TRBD2 might be the D (5 bases). CDR1 is MDHEN and CDR2 is SYDVKM in the germline V gene. V was cut by 7 bases and J by 8 bases, with 12 bases left in between. CDR3 size: 12 residues. CDR3: CASNRWRDEQFF. CDR3 DNA sequence: TGTGCCAGCAATCGATGGCGGGATGAGCAGTTCTTC.

The gene calls are TRBV19 and TRBJ1-5; 7 bases line up with TRBD1. CDR3 length: 14 amino acids. V shed 8 bases and J 4 bases; nucleotides not matched to a gene: 8. The germline V gene encodes CDR1 LNHDA and CDR2 SQIVND (reference sequence). This CDR3 is CASSRGRGNQPQHF. CDR3 nucleotides: TGTGCCAGTTCCCGGGGCAGGGGGAATCAGCCCCAGCATTTT.

The chain has TRBV6-6 and TRBJ1-5; D unclear. Germline CDR1 and CDR2: MNHNY and SVGAGI (reference sequence). The CDR3 consists of 12 residues. Between the trimmed V and J ends, which lost 6 bases and 5 bases, there was a span of 8 bases. CDR3 nucleotide sequence: TGTGCCAGCAGGACCGGGGATCAGCCCCAGCATTTT. It yields the protein CASRTGDQPQHF.

The CDR3 coding sequence is TGTGCCATCAGCCCCTCCTCAGATACGCAGTATTTT. It specifies CAISPSSDTQYF. The chain uses TRBV10-3 and TRBJ2-3; D not certain. The V gene lost 6 bases and the J gene lost 4 bases, with 8 bases spanning the gap. The CDR3 spans 12 residues. CDR1 and CDR2 from the germline V gene are ENHRY and SYGVKD.

This clone was recorded only once. The genes are TRBV9 and TRBJ2-3; 10 bases are shared with TRBD1. The trim removed 4 bases at V and 6 bases at J, leaving 11 bases unmatched. This CDR3 contains 16 residues. Germline CDR1 and CDR2: SGDLS and YYNGEE. CDR3 sequence reads: CASSPNRDRGVDTQYF. The CDR3 nucleotides read TGTGCCAGCAGCCCGAACCGGGACAGGGGAGTGGATACGCAGTATTTT.